This is a list of T cell receptor beta chains from one sample in a study of blood T cells in healthy people across ages. TCRdb redid the calling of the 5' RACE reads with MiXCR, one entry per CDR3 protein. This sample has about 1.4 million distinct CDR3 sequences, with approximately 59% found just once. The sample comprised blood. These receptors all stem from a man between 18 and 35 years old in good health. Both conserved end residues are trimmed from each CDR3.

v_gene: TRBV7-2
len: 12
CDR3aa: ASSLVLGRTGQF

v_gene: TRBV14
len: 14
CDR3aa: ASSLPPGLPNYEQY

v_gene: TRBV27
len: 12
CDR3aa: ASSGRDQTYEQY

v_gene: TRBV5-1
len: 15
CDR3aa: ASSLAGRVSGANVLT

v_gene: TRBV27
len: 12
CDR3aa: ASSRGTADYGYT

v_gene: TRBV2
len: 12
CDR3aa: ASSPGPRVDTQY

v_gene: TRBV29-1
len: 11
CDR3aa: SVGRDYTDTQY

v_gene: TRBV11-2
len: 11
CDR3aa: ATKGLGPHEQF

v_gene: TRBV11-1
len: 19
CDR3aa: ASSLVPPVFRSGSSPDTQY

v_gene: TRBV28
len: 14
CDR3aa: ASSFIRFGTDEKLF

v_gene: TRBV29-1
len: 14
CDR3aa: SVDTSGGPTTDTQY

v_gene: TRBV7-6
len: 12
CDR3aa: ASSDTGGGSPLH

v_gene: TRBV4-1
len: 16
CDR3aa: ASSQVPLSTGVNQPQH

v_gene: TRBV7-2
len: 13
CDR3aa: ASSLGGGQPYEQY

v_gene: TRBV2
len: 15
CDR3aa: ASRDERGQADSHEQN

v_gene: TRBV4-1
len: 14
CDR3aa: ASSQVGLAGDNEQF

v_gene: TRBV3-1
len: 13
CDR3aa: ASSQKQGLSYEQY

v_gene: TRBV4-3
len: 13
CDR3aa: ASSHATTSTDTQY

v_gene: TRBV12-3/TRBV12-4
len: 12
CDR3aa: ASSLPGTDNEQF

v_gene: TRBV5-1
len: 12
CDR3aa: ASNPSGGSNEQF

v_gene: TRBV12-3/TRBV12-4
len: 14
CDR3aa: ASSLDPGQGTYEQY

v_gene: TRBV7-8
len: 14
CDR3aa: ASSLSSGQNTDTQY

v_gene: TRBV18
len: 9
CDR3aa: ASSPKDTQY

v_gene: TRBV7-9
len: 14
CDR3aa: ASSGEGGPRNTEAF

v_gene: TRBV6-4
len: 12
CDR3aa: ASRDARNTDTQY

v_gene: TRBV5-6
len: 13
CDR3aa: ASRPLAGGIETQY

v_gene: TRBV9
len: 11
CDR3aa: ASSARMNTEAF

v_gene: TRBV20-1
len: 9
CDR3aa: SCRGRNEQY

v_gene: TRBV6-1
len: 13
CDR3aa: ASSEVQGTGEKLF

v_gene: TRBV11-2
len: 11
CDR3aa: ASSLGGTAEAF

v_gene: TRBV2
len: 11
CDR3aa: ASQWSSYNEQF

v_gene: TRBV4-1
len: 14
CDR3aa: ASSQDISLGQETQY

v_gene: TRBV29-1
len: 12
CDR3aa: SVLGTSGARVQF

v_gene: TRBV29-1
len: 11
CDR3aa: SVLNGADYGYT

v_gene: TRBV6-5
len: 12
CDR3aa: ASRTTGVHSPLH

v_gene: TRBV7-2
len: 13
CDR3aa: ASSSGLLSYNEQY

v_gene: TRBV5-1
len: 12
CDR3aa: ASTPGLRTDTQY

v_gene: TRBV20-1
len: 10
CDR3aa: SALGGYGGYT

v_gene: TRBV20-1
len: 11
CDR3aa: SAHGASGYEQY